Many counts were recorded for the clone carrying this TCR beta chain. Its antigen is undetermined. The sample originates from a study of Graves' ophthalmopathy and Graves' hyperthyroidism. Regarding the study as a whole: Thyroid clonotypes that were expanded above 0.001 frequency mostly also appeared in blood.

The V gene lost 4 bases and the J gene lost 1 base, with 5 bases spanning the gap. This CDR3 spans 13 amino acids. Germline CDR1 SGHKS, CDR2 YYEKEE (reference sequence). Amplification of TCR beta CDR3 regions used RNA transcripts. Second-round multiplex PCR came after first-round RT-PCR with HTBI primers. TCRdb independently ran MiXCR on the multiplex PCR reads; one entry per CDR3 protein. In the table there are approximately 210,000 distinct CDR3 sequences, roughly 27% of which are singletons. The clonotype originates from a man aged 50 to 60 with Graves' ophthalmopathy. The chain uses TRBV5-5 and TRBJ2-2, with D hard to call. The material sequenced was peripheral blood. CDR3 coding DNA: TGTGCCAGCAGCAGACGGAACACCGGGGAGCTGTTTTTT. It translates to CASSRRNTGELFF.